This T cell receptor beta chain came from a study of cytomegalovirus exposure and HLA in healthy donors. The data were produced by immunoSEQ multiplex PCR, yet TCRdb's version contains in-frame clones alone and is incomplete. This sample has over 250,000 clones, with roughly 85% found just once. The V segment lost 8 bases and the J segment 3 bases; nucleotides outside the gene matches: 4. The CDR3 is made up of 14 amino acids. From germline, CDR1 is MNHEY and CDR2 SVGAGI. The sequence derives from a young woman in good health and CMV-seronegative. Sequencing input: PBMCs. The chain employs TRBV6-5 and TRBJ2-2; TRBD1 matches at 9 bases. The CDR3 coding sequence is TGTGCCAGCTCCTACAGGGGGCACACCGGGGAGCTGTTTTTT. Protein: CASSYRGHTGELFF.